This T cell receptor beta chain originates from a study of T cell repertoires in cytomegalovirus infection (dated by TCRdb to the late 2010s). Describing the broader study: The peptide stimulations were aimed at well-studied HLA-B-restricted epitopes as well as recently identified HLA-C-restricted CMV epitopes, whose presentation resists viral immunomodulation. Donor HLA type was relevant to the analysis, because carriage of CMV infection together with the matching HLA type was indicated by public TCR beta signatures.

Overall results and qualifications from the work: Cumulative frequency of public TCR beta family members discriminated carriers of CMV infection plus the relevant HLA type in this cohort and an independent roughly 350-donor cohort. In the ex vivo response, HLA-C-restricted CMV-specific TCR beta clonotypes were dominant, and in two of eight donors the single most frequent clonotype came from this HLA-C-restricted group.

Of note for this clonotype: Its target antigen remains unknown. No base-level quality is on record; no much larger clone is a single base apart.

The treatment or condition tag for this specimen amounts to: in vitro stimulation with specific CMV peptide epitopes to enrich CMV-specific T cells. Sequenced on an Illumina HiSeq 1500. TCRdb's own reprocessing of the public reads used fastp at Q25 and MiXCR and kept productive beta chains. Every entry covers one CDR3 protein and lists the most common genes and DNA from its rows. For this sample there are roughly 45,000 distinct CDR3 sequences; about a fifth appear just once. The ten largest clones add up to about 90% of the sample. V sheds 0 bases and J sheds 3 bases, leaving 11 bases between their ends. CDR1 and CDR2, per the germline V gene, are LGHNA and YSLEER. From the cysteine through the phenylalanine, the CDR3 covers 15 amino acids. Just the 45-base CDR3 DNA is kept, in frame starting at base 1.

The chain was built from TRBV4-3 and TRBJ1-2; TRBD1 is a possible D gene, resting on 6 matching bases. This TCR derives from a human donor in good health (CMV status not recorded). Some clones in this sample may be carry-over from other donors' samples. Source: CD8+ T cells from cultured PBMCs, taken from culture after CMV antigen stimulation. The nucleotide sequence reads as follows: TGCGCCAGCAGCCAAGATCAGACAGGCCACTATGGCTACACCTTC. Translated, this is CASSQDQTGHYGYTF.